These T cell receptor beta chains were read from a single sample in a study of T-cell reconstitution after alpha-beta-depleted transplantation in children. One entry per CDR3 protein, called by TCRdb with MiXCR from the PCR reads. This table holds over 450,000 distinct CDR3 sequences, roughly a tenth found once. The specimen comprised PBMCs, sampled before TCRalphabeta/CD19-depleted stem cell transplant. Receptors originate from a child aged 2 to 10 with inherited bone marrow failure, due to receive a stem cell transplant. Each CDR3 is given with its conserved first and last residue.

>TRBV4-3
CASSQATGQWDTQYF
>TRBV5-6
CASSFSGEEFF
>TRBV15
CATSRDGDRGQYEQYF
>TRBV12-5
CASAASGANVLTF
>TRBV4-3
CASSQDVGGAFEKLFF
>TRBV20-1
CSASTSGGNPYNEQFF
>TRBV4-1
CASSQGGAYTGELFF
>TRBV23-1
CASSHIRDYFNEQFF
>TRBV5-4
CASSPEVAASYNEQFF
>TRBV20-1
CSAREAGKTYEQYF
>TRBV4-2
CASSQDRALAGDGEQFF
>TRBV6-1
CARERSSRTGPQETQYF
>TRBV5-1
CASSRDRVKDTQYF
>TRBV9
CASSPRGAGGNTIYF
>TRBV5-4
CASSLEHTEAFF
>TRBV10-3
CAISESGAGGTEAFF
>TRBV9
CASSAVAGGEQFF
>TRBV27
CASSLNRGKDEQYF
>TRBV4-2
CASSQDPGQLTRGQFF
>TRBV12-3/TRBV12-4
CASSFSLAKNIQYF
>TRBV7-6
CASSLEARVATGELFF
>TRBV7-9
CASSLPGGTSTDTQYF
>TRBV9
CASSAYSGTLPGDTQYF
>TRBV29-1
CSVRGTSGNGETQYF
>TRBV29-1
CSVEATLTYGYTF
>TRBV28
CATPGNTGELFF
>TRBV29-1
CSAGRGQTSDTQYF
>TRBV28
CASSSGGNSQETQYF
>TRBV7-6
CAISPPSTEQYF
>TRBV5-1
CASSLGAGPANYGYTF
>TRBV12-3/TRBV12-4
CASSLGDTPRNETQYF
>TRBV27
CASSFRPYYEQYF
>TRBV6-4
CTSSATPGLAGPDQETQYF
>TRBV4-3
CASSQALLDPQYF
>TRBV28
CASSPRLGAGSYEQYF
>TRBV7-9
CASSSETGLDEQFF
>TRBV15
CATSRDRLGGVPGYTF
>TRBV12-3/TRBV12-4
CASSWVQAYNEQFF
>TRBV10-2
CASGQLAGGEEDTQYF
>TRBV20-1
CSHHRGRYTEAFF
>TRBV7-2
CASSRGVAGELFF
>TRBV20-1
CSAPSSGRPYEQYF
>TRBV7-2
CASSHWDNTGELFF
>TRBV7-9
CANGGPELFF
>TRBV14
CASSLLARSSYNEQFF